The clone carrying this TCR beta chain was seen ten or more times. The antigen is undetermined. Between the trimmed V and J ends, which lost 6 bases and 5 bases, there was a span of 16 bases. Germline assignment: CDR1 SQVTM and CDR2 ANQGSEA. The CDR3 length is 13 residues. The iRepertoire nested amplicon-rescue multiplex PCR amplified TCR alpha and beta CDR3s from RNA. For one-step reverse transcription and amplification, 100-400 ng of tissue mRNA or PBMC total RNA was used. TCRdb fed the multiplex PCR reads into MiXCR, producing one record per CDR3 protein. The sample includes around 190,000 distinct CDR3 sequences, roughly 32% of them seen just once. These data belong to a study of glioma-infiltrating T cells. General study points: Only very few CDR3 sequences appeared in both tissue and blood.

The chain carries TRBV29-1 and TRBJ2-5, with D possibly being TRBD2 (6 bases). The sequence came from a human donor with low-grade glioma or glioblastoma, undergoing nonglioma brain surgery, or in good health (not recorded which). The sequenced sample was glioma tissue, nonneoplastic brain tissue, or PBMCs (not recorded which). The DNA of the CDR3 is TGCAGCGTCCTGGGCGGGGTAAGGGAGACCCAGTACTTC. Amino acids: CSVLGGVRETQYF. The full variable domain, its missing parts supplied by reference TRBV29-1 and TRBJ2-5, is SAVISQKPSRDICQRGTSLTIQCQVDSQVTMMFWYRQQPGQSLTLIATANQGSEATYESGFVIDKFPISRPNLTFSTLTVSNMSPEDSSIYLCSVLGGVRETQYFGPGTRLLVL.